The source of this TCR beta chain is a study of T cells in Graves' hyperthyroidism and ophthalmopathy. A Clinical Activity Score of at least 3, a NOSPECS grade of at least 4 and a duration under 3 months were recorded in the ophthalmopathy patients. Diagnosing involved the use of clinical symptoms, serum thyroxine and TRAb, thyroid ultrasound and orbital computed tomography. TCR beta CDR3 regions were amplified from RNA transcripts. A set of HTBI primers served as the primers for a first-round RT-PCR of the TCR CDR3. TCRdb re-derived calls from the multiplex PCR reads in MiXCR, one entry per CDR3 protein. The sample contains 300,000 to 450,000 distinct CDR3 sequences, about a fifth of which appear only once. The CDR3 runs to 15 residues. Germline loops: CDR1 SGHVS, CDR2 FQNEAQ. Trimming took 1 base from V and 0 from J, leaving 7 bases between them. General observations from the study: Before onset, ophthalmopathy was predicted by the model a median around 6.5 months earlier. Through a model of 13 V-J features, ophthalmopathy was separated from stable hyperthyroidism.

This clonotype came up many times. Its antigen is undetermined. The source of this sequence is a man between 18 and 29 years old with Graves' ophthalmopathy. The chain combines TRBV7-8 with TRBJ1-3; D gene uncertain. Sample: blood. This chain's CDR3 is CASSLEEHSGNTIYF. The CDR3 DNA is TGTGCCAGCAGCTTAGAGGAACACTCTGGAAACACCATATATTTT.